Reported below is one T cell receptor (beta chain). Its matching antigen is unknown. The sample originates from a study of T cells after yellow fever vaccination. Study results and caveats: A small share of clonotypes appeared in both CD4 and CD8 compartments. There was a possibility that FACS-sorted repertoires contained abundant clonotypes contaminating from the bulk population. Most primary-vaccination clones recurred post-booster (around 97% CD4, 88% CD8).

TCRdb fed the 5' RACE reads into MiXCR, producing one record per CDR3 protein. The data hold approximately 300,000 distinct CDR3 sequences, with around 6.8% observed a single time. The sample was PBMCs, taken more than 35 days after the first yellow fever vaccination. This clonotype was obtained from a young man who received the YFV17D yellow fever vaccine.

The CDR3 spells CASSRDGGSTDTQYF. CDR3 coding DNA: TGCGCCAGCAGCCGCGACGGGGGAAGCACAGATACGCAGTATTTT. J is TRBJ2-3 and V is TRBV4-1, with D maybe TRBD2 (6 bases). The ends were cut back, 4 bases at V and 0 bases at J, with 11 bases in the middle. Germline CDR1 is MGHRA and CDR2 is YSYEKL. This CDR3 is built from 15 residues.